The clone carrying this T cell receptor (beta chain) was seen a single time. CDR1 and CDR2 from the germline V gene are LGHDT and YNNKEL (reference sequence). Losses at the gene ends were 5 bases for V and 3 bases for J; bases not matched to a gene: 10. The CDR3 extends over 16 amino acids. The protocol was immunoSEQ multiplex PCR, while the TCRdb copy is restricted to in-frame clones and leaves out a portion. The table records 210,000 or so clones, 88% of them present only once. This entry is derived from a study of blood T cell repertoires in COVID-19. The sample taken for sequencing was peripheral blood. V usage is TRBV3-1 (or the pseudogene TRBV3-2) and J usage is TRBJ1-2; 9 positions match TRBD1. The TCR was taken from a woman aged 55-70 years with acute or convalescent COVID-19. CDR3 residues: CASSSPGGTGHYGYTF. CDR3 DNA sequence: TGTGCCAGCAGCTCCCCCGGGGGGACAGGGCACTATGGCTACACCTTC.